This T cell receptor beta chain originates from a study of cytomegalovirus exposure and HLA in healthy donors. The length of the CDR3 is 14 residues. Looked up from germline, CDR1 is SGHDT and CDR2 is YYEEEE. V lost 6 bases and J lost 1, with 11 bases in between. This clone has more than one count but fewer than ten. Primers included in the PCR were 60 Vbeta and 13 Jbeta primers. Profiled with immunoSEQ multiplex PCR; TCRdb holds only in-frame clones, not every one. Of around 160,000 clones listed, roughly 83% are singletons. The origin of this receptor is a woman younger than 35 in good health and CMV-seronegative. Sequenced: PBMCs. The chain carries TRBV5-6 and TRBJ1-3; maybe TRBD1 (6 bases). CDR3 region: CASTATGSGNTIYF. In DNA, the CDR3 is TGTGCCAGCACCGCAACAGGGTCTGGAAACACCATATATTTT.